This T cell receptor (beta chain) emerged from a study of OX40 agonist ivuxolimab in advanced cancers. About the study: The dose-escalation cohort had hepatocellular carcinoma, melanoma, renal cell or head and neck cancer.

Data came from immunoSEQ multiplex PCR; TCRdb stores just in-frame clones and leaves some out. The repertoire holds some 65,000 clones, roughly nine tenths seen once, with 2% to 2.5% in the top ten. As regards this clone: Antigen specificity is unknown. This sample also contains other DNA sequences that code for the same CDR3.

Points from the study as a whole: Some patients who did not respond also had low normalized T-cell clonal expansion.

Patients were excluded for autoimmune disease history or systemic immunosuppression. In germline, CDR1 is GTSNPN, CDR2 SVGIG (reference sequence). The V end was cut by 0 bases, the J end by 8 bases, with 10 bases between. The CDR3 is 12 residues long. This material consisted of CD4+ or CD8+ T cells sorted from blood, taken in a trial of the OX40 agonist ivuxolimab. This chain connects TRBV30 to TRBJ1-2, with a tentative D call TRBD1 (5 bases). The clonotype was recovered from an adult with an advanced solid tumor such as melanoma, head and neck, liver or kidney cancer. The DNA of the CDR3 is TGTGCCTGGAGTGTCCCAGGGAACGGCTACACCTTC. Protein product: CAWSVPGNGYTF.